This is a list of T cell receptor beta chains from one sample in a study of T cells in Graves' hyperthyroidism and ophthalmopathy. TCRdb used MiXCR to reprocess the multiplex PCR reads, holding one entry per CDR3 protein. The data contain 500,000 to 700,000 distinct CDR3 sequences, around 17% of them singletons. Sequenced: blood. These receptors originate from a woman younger than 35 with Graves' hyperthyroidism. Both conserved end residues are part of each CDR3. D genes are given only for firm matches. Some rows have no size entry. The others give once, few or many, or a class for an expanded clone.

V gene	clone size	D gene	J gene	CDR3 protein	CDR3 DNA
TRBV24-1	-	-	TRBJ1-1	CATSGSKNTEAFF	TGTGCCACCAGTGGGAGTAAGAACACTGAAGCTTTCTTT
TRBV7-9	many	TRBD2	TRBJ2-7	CASSPRGSGAYEQYF	TGTGCCAGCAGCCCCCGCGGTAGCGGGGCCTACGAGCAGTACTTC
TRBV5-1	once	-	TRBJ2-6	CASSPRDSPFSGANVLTF	TGCGCCAGCAGCCCCCGGGACTCTCCTTTCTCTGGGGCCAACGTCCTGACTTTC
TRBV20-1	many	TRBD2	TRBJ2-7	CSARDSAGGRPYEQYF	TGCAGTGCTAGAGACTCTGCCGGCGGGAGACCCTACGAGCAGTACTTC
TRBV25-1	many	TRBD2	TRBJ2-7	CASSEHPGPREGEQYF	TGTGCCAGCAGTGAACATCCCGGGCCAAGGGAGGGGGAGCAGTACTTC
TRBV20-1	few	-	TRBJ2-1	CSAYSSNIGSYNEQFF	TGCAGTGCTTATTCCTCCAACATAGGCTCCTACAATGAGCAGTTCTTC
TRBV5-1	many	-	TRBJ1-5	CASSLLGQLCGCNQPQHF	TGCGCCAGCAGCTTGTTAGGGCAGTTGTGTGGGTGCAATCAGCCCCAGCATTTT
TRBV12-3/TRBV12-4	few	TRBD1	TRBJ1-5	CASSAGTGRQPQHF	TGTGCCAGCAGTGCCGGGACAGGGAGGCAGCCCCAGCATTTT
TRBV2	many	TRBD2	TRBJ2-1	CATPAGRGYNEQFF	TGTGCCACCCCAGCGGGAAGGGGCTACAATGAGCAGTTCTTC
TRBV7-9	-	-	TRBJ1-1	CASSSRSGAEAFF	TGTGCCAGCAGCTCCCGATCGGGAGCTGAAGCTTTCTTT
TRBV27	many	TRBD1	TRBJ1-6	CASSARQGGDNSPLHF	TGTGCCAGCAGTGCCAGACAGGGAGGGGATAATTCACCCCTCCACTTT
TRBV24-1	many	-	TRBJ2-1	CATSWGAGDEQFF	TGTGCCACCTCGTGGGGGGCAGGTGATGAGCAGTTCTTC
TRBV2	many	-	TRBJ1-5	CASSEGWTGNQPQHF	TGTGCCAGCAGCGAAGGTTGGACAGGCAATCAGCCCCAGCATTTT
TRBV5-1	many	TRBD1	TRBJ2-3	CASSVTGVGTDTQYF	TGCGCCAGCAGCGTGACAGGGGTCGGGACAGATACGCAGTATTTT
TRBV4-1	many	-	TRBJ2-7	CASSPSDEPSYEQYF	TGCGCCAGCAGCCCCTCGGACGAGCCCTCCTACGAGCAGTACTTC
TRBV28	-	-	TRBJ2-7	CASSRDIGYEQYF	TGTGCCAGCAGCCGGGACATCGGCTACGAGCAGTACTTC
TRBV2	many	-	TRBJ1-5	CASKSTGNQPQHF	TGTGCCAGCAAGAGTACAGGGAATCAGCCCCAGCATTTT
TRBV12-3/TRBV12-4	-	TRBD2	TRBJ2-3	CASSQSGTSGTQYF	TGTGCCAGCAGCCAATCCGGGACTAGCGGAACGCAGTATTTT
TRBV12-3/TRBV12-4	many	TRBD1	TRBJ1-2	CASSLAGTGAVHGYTF	TGTGCCAGCAGTTTAGCCGGGACAGGGGCAGTACATGGCTACACCTTC
TRBV19	-	-	TRBJ1-1	CASSIIGRTEAFF	TGTGCCAGTAGTATAATAGGGAGGACTGAAGCTTTCTTT
TRBV6-6	-	-	TRBJ2-5	CASSYSALNQETQYF	TGTGCCAGCAGTTACTCGGCACTGAACCAAGAGACCCAGTACTTC
TRBV24-1	many	-	TRBJ2-3	CATSDSTRLGTDTQYF	TGTGCCACCAGTGACTCGACCAGGCTAGGCACAGATACGCAGTATTTT
TRBV19	-	-	TRBJ1-3	CASSRVITGNTIYF	TGTGCCAGTAGTAGGGTGATCACTGGAAACACCATATATTTT
TRBV12-3/TRBV12-4	-	TRBD2	TRBJ2-2	CASRGTTPTGELFF	TGTGCCAGCAGAGGGACTACCCCAACCGGGGAGCTGTTTTTT
TRBV27	many	TRBD2	TRBJ2-2	CASSFWTQRSGSFLGELFF	TGTGCCAGCAGTTTTTGGACCCAACGAAGCGGGAGTTTCTTGGGGGAGCTGTTTTTT
TRBV12-5	few	-	TRBJ2-4	CASGLDPPVGIQYF	TGTGCTAGTGGTTTGGACCCGCCGGTGGGCATTCAGTACTTC
TRBV29-1	-	-	TRBJ2-1	CSVETKGGSYNEQLF	TGCAGCGTTGAAACAAAGGGGGGCTCCTACAATGAGCAGCTCTTC
TRBV7-9	-	-	TRBJ1-5	CASSLQDSNQPQHF	TGTGCCAGCAGCCTACAGGATAGCAATCAGCCCCAGCATTTT
TRBV4-1	-	TRBD1	TRBJ2-2	CASSDWDRGNTGELFF	TGCGCCAGCAGCGATTGGGACAGGGGAAACACCGGGGAGCTGTTTTTT
TRBV2	-	-	TRBJ2-2	CASIVIGTLNTGELFF	TGTGCCAGCATCGTAATCGGGACTCTGAACACCGGGGAGCTGTTTTTT
TRBV12-3/TRBV12-4	many	-	TRBJ1-4	CASSSDRPEKLFF	TGTGCCAGCAGTTCTGACAGGCCCGAAAAACTGTTTTTT
TRBV6-1	few	TRBD2	TRBJ2-5	CASSPSGGSETQYF	TGTGCCAGTTCCCCTAGCGGGGGTTCGGAGACCCAGTACTTC
TRBV7-2	many	-	TRBJ2-1	CASSSSTVEQFF	TGTGCCAGCAGCTCCTCAACGGTTGAGCAGTTCTTC
TRBV29-1	-	TRBD1	TRBJ1-2	CSVEPQGAEGYTF	TGCAGCGTTGAACCTCAGGGGGCAGAAGGCTACACCTTC
TRBV19	-	TRBD1	TRBJ2-7	CASSPTDRVKYEQYF	TGTGCCAGTAGTCCGACCGACAGGGTAAAGTACGAGCAGTACTTC
TRBV3-1	many	-	TRBJ2-3	CASSRGYDTDTQYF	TGTGCCAGCAGCCGGGGGTACGACACAGATACGCAGTATTTT